A selection of T cell receptor beta chains follows, all from one sample in a study of blood T cell repertoires in COVID-19. The data were produced by immunoSEQ multiplex PCR, yet TCRdb's version contains in-frame clones alone and is incomplete. The sample consists of 200,000 to 250,000 clones, around 84% of them appearing once. Sequencing input: peripheral blood. The receptors were gathered from a man in his fifties or sixties with acute or convalescent COVID-19. Each CDR3 is given with its conserved first and last residue. Only part of the rows carry a size: once, few, many, or a class if the clone is expanded.

size | length | J | V | CDR3
. | 17 | TRBJ2-1 | TRBV13 | CASSLASGAGWANEQFF
. | 20 | TRBJ1-5 | TRBV18 | CASSPGSKSGFRSSNQPQHF
. | 13 | TRBJ2-1 | TRBV11-3 | CASSLDSRDRPFF
. | 11 | TRBJ1-1 | TRBV2 | CASNRGTEAFF
once | 14 | TRBJ2-3 | TRBV7-7 | CASSLRQAPDTQYF
. | 17 | TRBJ2-2 | TRBV7-2 | CASSSPSGGANTGELFF
. | 14 | TRBJ1-2 | TRBV9 | CASSVSGTGAGYTF
. | 15 | TRBJ1-1 | TRBV6-1 | CASSERTGGKVEAFF
. | 15 | TRBJ2-5 | TRBV5-1 | CASSFTTGSRETQYF
. | 13 | TRBJ2-2 | TRBV11-3 | CASSPRPIGELFF
. | 13 | TRBJ1-1 | TRBV6-6 | CAHARSMNTEAFF
. | 14 | TRBJ1-1 | TRBV9 | CASSSDSLNTEAFF
. | 13 | TRBJ1-2 | TRBV27 | CASSPGGNYGYTF
. | 17 | TRBJ1-2 | TRBV7-9 | CASSLEARGRFVYGYTF
few | 16 | TRBJ1-6 | TRBV7-9 | CASSLGAGFYNSPLHF
. | 16 | TRBJ2-1 | TRBV3-1/TRBV3-2 | CASTGSGILSGNEQFF
. | 14 | TRBJ1-2 | TRBV6-2/TRBV6-3 | CASSSPLANYGYTF
. | 15 | TRBJ1-5 | TRBV19 | CASDYTGTSNQPQHF
. | 15 | TRBJ1-4 | TRBV14 | CASSHRTAQNEKLFF
. | 16 | TRBJ2-7 | TRBV9 | CASSDGQDAISYEQYF
. | 16 | TRBJ2-6 | TRBV5-6 | CASSWDFSSGANVLTF
. | 14 | TRBJ1-3 | TRBV10-2 | CASKEVGGPDTIYF
. | 18 | TRBJ1-4 | TRBV11-3 | CASSFRDRVRVSNEKLFF
. | 17 | TRBJ1-4 | TRBV27 | CASSSDRALATNEKLFF
. | 16 | TRBJ1-6 | TRBV27 | CASSNRKSSYNSPLHF
. | 18 | TRBJ1-5 | TRBV7-2 | CASSRRGQGGRSNQPQHF
. | 13 | TRBJ2-1 | TRBV28 | CASSTDSLNEQFF
. | 15 | TRBJ1-2 | TRBV28 | CASSPFGGGDYGYTF